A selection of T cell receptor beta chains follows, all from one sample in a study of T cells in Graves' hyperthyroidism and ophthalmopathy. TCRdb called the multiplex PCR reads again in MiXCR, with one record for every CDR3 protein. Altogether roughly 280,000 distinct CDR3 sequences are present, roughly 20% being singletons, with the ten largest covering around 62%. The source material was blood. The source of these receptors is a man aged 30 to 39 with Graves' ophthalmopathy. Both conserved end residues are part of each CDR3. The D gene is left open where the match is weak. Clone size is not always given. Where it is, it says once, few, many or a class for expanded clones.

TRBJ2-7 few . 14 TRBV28 CASRGRVGLDEQYF TGTGCCAGCAGGGGCAGGGTAGGTCTAGACGAGCAGTACTTC
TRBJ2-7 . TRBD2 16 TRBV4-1 CASSQGLAGGAYEQYF TGCGCCAGCAGCCAGGGACTAGCGGGAGGGGCCTACGAGCAGTACTTC
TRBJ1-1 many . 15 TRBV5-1 CASSWWGARTTEAFF TGCGCCAGCAGCTGGTGGGGGGCGCGTACCACTGAAGCTTTCTTT
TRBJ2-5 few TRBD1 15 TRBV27 CASSSQGAGEETQYF TGTGCCAGCAGTTCACAGGGGGCCGGAGAAGAGACCCAGTACTTC
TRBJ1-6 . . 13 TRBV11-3 CASSWGYNSPLHF TGTGCCAGCAGCTGGGGGTATAATTCACCCCTCCACTTT
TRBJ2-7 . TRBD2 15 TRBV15 CATRPLAGKEYEQYF TGTGCCACCAGGCCACTAGCGGGGAAAGAATACGAGCAGTACTTC
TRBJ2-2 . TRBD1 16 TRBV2 CASSERGQSNTGELFF TGTGCCAGCAGTGAAAGGGGACAGTCGAACACCGGGGAGCTGTTTTTT
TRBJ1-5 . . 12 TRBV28 CASSKGEQPQHF TGTGCCAGCAGCAAAGGGGAGCAGCCCCAGCATTTT
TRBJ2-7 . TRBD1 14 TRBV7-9 CASSPGTGVYGQYF TGTGCCAGCAGCCCCGGGACAGGGGTTTACGGGCAGTACTTC
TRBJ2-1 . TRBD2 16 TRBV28 CASSFESSGTYNEQFF TGTGCCAGCAGTTTTGAGTCTAGCGGGACTTACAATGAGCAGTTCTTC
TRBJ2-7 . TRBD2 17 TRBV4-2 CASSQEGTSGRAYEQYF TGTGCCAGCAGCCAAGAAGGGACTAGCGGGAGGGCCTACGAGCAGTACTTC
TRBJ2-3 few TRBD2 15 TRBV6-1 CASSTPGLAGAVQYF TGTGCCAGCAGTACACCGGGACTAGCGGGAGCGGTGCAGTATTTT
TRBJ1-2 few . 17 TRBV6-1 CASGDRSGGVRIYGYTF TGTGCCAGCGGTGATCGGTCTGGGGGCGTGAGAATCTATGGCTACACCTTC
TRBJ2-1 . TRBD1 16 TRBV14 CASSQLMGQNYNEQFF TGTGCCAGCAGCCAATTAATGGGACAGAACTACAATGAGCAGTTCTTC
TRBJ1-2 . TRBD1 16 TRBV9 CASSVGDRGPDGGYTF TGTGCCAGCAGCGTAGGGGACAGGGGGCCGGACGGTGGCTACACCTTC
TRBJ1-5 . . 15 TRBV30 CAWSGSGLGNQPQHF TGTGCCTGGAGTGGAAGTGGACTGGGCAATCAGCCCCAGCATTTT
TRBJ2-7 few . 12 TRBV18 CASSPRVGEQYF TGTGCCAGCTCACCCAGGGTAGGGGAGCAGTACTTC
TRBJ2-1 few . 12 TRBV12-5 CASGLVGPEQFF TGTGCTAGTGGTTTGGTTGGCCCTGAGCAGTTCTTC
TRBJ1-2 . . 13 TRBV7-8 CASSRDLPFGYTF TGTGCCAGCAGCCGGGACCTCCCCTTCGGCTACACCTTC
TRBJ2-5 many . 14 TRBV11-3 CASSWGRGKETQYF TGTGCCAGCAGCTGGGGACGGGGGAAAGAGACCCAGTACTTC
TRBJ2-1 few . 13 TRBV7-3 CASSLDSLNEQFF TGTGCCAGCAGTCTCGACAGCCTCAATGAGCAGTTCTTC
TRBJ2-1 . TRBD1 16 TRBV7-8 CASSLGGRGYYNEQFF TGTGCCAGCAGCTTAGGGGGCAGGGGGTACTACAATGAGCAGTTCTTC
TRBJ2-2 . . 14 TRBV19 CASIKTANTGELFF TGTGCCAGTATAAAGACTGCGAACACCGGGGAGCTGTTTTTT
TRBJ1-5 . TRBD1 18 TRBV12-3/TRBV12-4 CASSLGQGRVRVNQPQHF TGTGCCAGCAGTCTCGGACAGGGTCGGGTGCGGGTGAATCAGCCCCAGCATTTT
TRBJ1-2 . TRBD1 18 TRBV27 CASSLSVGTGYGGYGYTF TGTGCCAGCAGTTTATCCGTGGGGACAGGGTATGGTGGCTATGGCTACACCTTC
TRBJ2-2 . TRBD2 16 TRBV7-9 CASSLGASGNTGELFF TGTGCCAGCAGCTTAGGGGCTAGCGGAAACACCGGGGAGCTGTTTTTT
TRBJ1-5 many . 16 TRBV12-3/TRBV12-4 CASSLTQGAGNQPQHF TGTGCCAGCAGTTTAACACAGGGAGCTGGCAATCAGCCCCAGCATTTT
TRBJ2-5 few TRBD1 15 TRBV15 CATSRAVTGDETQYF TGTGCCACCAGCAGAGCGGTGACAGGGGATGAGACCCAGTACTTC
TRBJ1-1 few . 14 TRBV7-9 CASSYPFKNTEAFF TGTGCCAGCAGCTACCCGTTTAAGAACACTGAAGCTTTCTTT
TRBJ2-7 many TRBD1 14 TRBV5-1 CASSYGQGPYEQYF TGCGCCAGCAGCTATGGACAGGGTCCCTACGAGCAGTACTTC
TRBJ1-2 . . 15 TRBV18 CASSPLADTNYGYTF TGTGCCAGCTCACCACTGGCAGACACTAACTATGGCTACACCTTC
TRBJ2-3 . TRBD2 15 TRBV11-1 CASSLSAGVADTQYF TGTGCCAGCAGCTTATCGGCGGGAGTGGCAGATACGCAGTATTTT
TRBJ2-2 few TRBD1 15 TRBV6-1 CATLLQGAITGELFF TGTGCCACCCTTTTACAGGGGGCGATTACCGGGGAGCTGTTTTTT
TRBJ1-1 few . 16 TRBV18 CASSPPAGFGTTEAFF TGTGCCAGCTCACCACCGGCAGGGTTTGGGACCACTGAAGCTTTCTTT
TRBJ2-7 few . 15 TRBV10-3 CAIRNRDGSSYEQYF TGTGCCATCAGAAACCGGGACGGGAGCTCCTACGAGCAGTACTTC
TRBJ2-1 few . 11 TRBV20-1 CSASHGTEQFF TGCAGTGCTAGCCACGGGACCGAGCAGTTCTTC
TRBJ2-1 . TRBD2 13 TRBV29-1 CSVESGRGNEQFF TGCAGCGTTGAGTCCGGGAGGGGAAATGAGCAGTTCTTC
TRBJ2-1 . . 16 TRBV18 CASSPPQGAISNEQFF TGTGCCAGCTCACCTCCCCAGGGTGCTATTTCCAATGAGCAGTTCTTC
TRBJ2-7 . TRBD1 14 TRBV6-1 CASGGTGGLYEQYF TGTGCCAGCGGCGGGACAGGGGGCTTGTACGAGCAGTACTTC
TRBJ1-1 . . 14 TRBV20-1 CSARDRDGNTEAFF TGCAGTGCTAGAGATCGGGACGGGAACACTGAAGCTTTCTTT
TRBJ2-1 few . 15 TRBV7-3 CASSEPGLPRHEQFF TGTGCCAGCAGTGAACCGGGACTCCCGCGCCATGAGCAGTTCTTC
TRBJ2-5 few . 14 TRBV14 CASSSFRGAKTQYF TGTGCCAGCAGTTCGTTTAGGGGGGCGAAGACCCAGTACTTC
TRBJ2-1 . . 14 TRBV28 CASILDSSYNEQFF .
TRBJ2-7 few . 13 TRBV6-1 CASTPVDLRWQYF TGTGCCAGCACCCCGGTGGATCTACGATGGCAGTACTTC
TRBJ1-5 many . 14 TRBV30 CAWSGGRGVEPQHF TGTGCCTGGAGTGGTGGACGCGGGGTTGAGCCCCAGCATTTT
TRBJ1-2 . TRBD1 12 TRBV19 CASIDRVNGYTF TGTGCCAGTATCGACAGGGTTAATGGCTACACCTTC
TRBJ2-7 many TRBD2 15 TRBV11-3 CASSRSGRGSYEQYF TGTGCCAGCAGCCGTAGCGGGAGGGGCTCCTACGAGCAGTACTTC
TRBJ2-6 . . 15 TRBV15 CATTDSYSGANVLTF TGTGCCACAACAGATTCATACTCTGGGGCCAACGTCCTGACTTTC
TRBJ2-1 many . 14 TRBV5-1 CASSLGQKYNEQFF TGCGCCAGCAGCTTGGGGCAAAAATACAATGAGCAGTTCTTC